Described below is a single T cell receptor beta chain sequence and its context. The specificity of this receptor is unknown. Base qualities were left out, and no much larger clone turns up one base away. This sample was taken from a study of vaccination effects on CD4 cells after COVID-19 (dated by TCRdb to 2022 to 2024). In terms of the full investigation: In the ViraFEST assay, PBMC were stimulated with viral peptide pools, and TCR sequencing was then used to find antigen-specific CD4+ T cell clonotypes based on their expansion. Altogether, around ten COVID-19 convalescent patients and several SARS-CoV-2-naive healthy vaccine recipients made up the full study. Each well held fewer than 2.5 million PBMC cultured in IMDM containing roughly 5% human AB serum, 9 to 10 IU/ml IL-2 and gentamicin, along with around 11 ug/ml peptides. SARS-CoV-2 spike-specific CD4+ TCR repertoires from before and after mRNA vaccination were compared in COVID-19 convalescent patients and in infection-naive vaccine recipients. Across the study, the median time from the second dose to post-vaccine sampling was 72 days (range 14 to 241). Cultures from other donors in the study were sequenced with the Oncomine TCR Beta short-read assay on an Illumina iSeq 100. After vaccination, three convalescent patients were sampled at an early time point (day +14) and at a late time point (day +241, +227 and +161, respectively). What the study reported, not specific to this receptor: Clones induced by infection and clones induced by vaccination both contracted markedly at late timepoints after vaccination, which fits with T cell responses waning over time. In convalescent patients, the post-vaccine spike-reactive repertoire was composed mainly of new vaccine-induced clones that were largely distinct from infection-induced clones. The study was limited by a small number of convalescent patients and lacked early post-infection timepoints.

The CDR3 numbers 13 residues from cysteine through phenylalanine. Left in the record is the CDR3 DNA by itself, 39 bases read in frame from the first base. Trimming removed 2 bases from V and 8 bases from J, leaving 12 bases between the germline ends. After more than 9 days of culture, CD4+ T cells were isolated with the EasySep CD4+ T cell isolation kit. PCR-confirmed SARS-CoV-2 infection had occurred in convalescent patients between March and December 2020, before the Alpha, Beta and Delta variants emerged in the United States. Each participant got two doses of an mRNA SARS-CoV-2 vaccine, either BNT162b2 or mRNA-1273. On days 3 and 7, half of the culture medium was replaced with fresh IL-2-containing medium. Unless noted otherwise, every peptide stimulation condition was grown in triplicate wells. PBMC were separated from whole blood using Ficoll-Paque Plus gradient centrifugation and were then either cryopreserved at -140C or used fresh. The QIAamp micro DNA kit was used to extract genomic DNA from the cultured CD4+ T cells.

Library generation was performed with the immunoSEQ multiplex PCR assay. DNA from the cultured, isolated CD4+ T cells was subjected to TCR beta CDR3 sequencing. The paper's data handling went like this. The analysis removed non-productive TCR sequences, trimmed reads to the CDR3 region, and retained only CDR3s that were 7 or more amino acids long. The MANAFEST web app was used to pick out antigen-specific clonotypes by comparing their expansion in peptide wells with that in reference cultures. For clones to be considered positive, expansion at FDR<0.05 versus reference and all other wells, an odds ratio above 5, and a frequency above 0.1% in two replicate wells were required. Cross-reactive clonotypes were defined as significantly expanded in SARS-CoV-2 spike wells and in at least one common cold coronavirus spike condition. CDR3 similarity was assessed by Levenshtein distance with the stringdist R package, and unrooted trees were built with ape in R 3.6.1. TCRdb took over this immuneACCESS table, retaining in-frame rearrangements with V and J assigned. Such tables are incomplete; in checked studies, under half of the missing clones stem from an unresolved V gene, and the remainder is unexplained. D and trimming were read from the DNA, whereas the V and J calls and clone size are those reported in that table. The sample table contains around 44,000 clones; only one count was recorded for around 80% of them. 3% to 4.5% of the sample comes from the top ten.

This TCR was sampled from a human donor who had a prior SARS-CoV-2 infection. Sequencing was performed on CD4+ T cells from PBMCs cultured without peptide, taken after COVID-19 vaccination. The chain uses TRBV12-3 or TRBV12-4 and TRBJ1-2; confidence is insufficient to name the D gene. At the DNA level, the sequence is TGTGCCAGCAGTTTACGAGGGCAATTAGGCTACACCTTC. Its translation reads: CASSLRGQLGYTF.